This is a list of T cell receptor beta chains from one sample in a study of T cell repertoires in cytomegalovirus infection. Using its own MiXCR run on the reads, TCRdb lists one record per CDR3 protein. The profile shows some 400,000 distinct CDR3 sequences, approximately 30% of them singletons. The specimen sequenced was PBMCs. All receptors come from a human donor in good health (CMV status not recorded). Some clones in this sample may be carry-over from other donors' samples. CDR3s include the opening cysteine and the closing phenylalanine or tryptophan. The D gene is left open where the match is weak. Size values are once, few and many counts, or a class for expanded clones, and some rows have none.

J: TRBJ2-1
V: TRBV7-7
size: few
D: TRBD2
DNA: TGTGCCAGCAGCTTAAGTGTAGGAACTAGCGGGGAGGGTAATGAGCAGTTCTTC
CDR3: CASSLSVGTSGEGNEQFF

J: TRBJ2-7
V: TRBV19
size: .
D: TRBD1
DNA: TGTGCCAGTAGTCCGAAGGCAGGGGGAGTCTACGAGCAGTACTTC
CDR3: CASSPKAGGVYEQYF

J: TRBJ2-7
V: TRBV6-1
size: .
D: .
DNA: TGTGCCAGCAGTTCTGAGGGCGAGCAGTACTTC
CDR3: CASSSEGEQYF

J: TRBJ2-1
V: TRBV19
size: .
D: TRBD2
DNA: TGTGCCAGTAGTATCCCTAGCGGGGTAGCAATGAGGCAGTTCTTC
CDR3: CASSIPSGVAMRQFF

J: TRBJ2-1
V: TRBV23-1
size: .
D: .
DNA: TGCGCCAGCAATGGCGGCCTTTCCTTCAATGAGCAGTTCTTC
CDR3: CASNGGLSFNEQFF

J: TRBJ2-3
V: TRBV12-3/TRBV12-4
size: few
D: TRBD2
DNA: TGTGCCAGCATCCTACGAAGGACTAGCGGGGGTTCAGATACGCAGTATTTT
CDR3: CASILRRTSGGSDTQYF

J: TRBJ1-5
V: TRBV6-5
size: many
D: .
DNA: TGTGCCAGCAGTTCCTCCTATAGCAATCAGCCCCAGCATTTT
CDR3: CASSSSYSNQPQHF

J: TRBJ2-7
V: TRBV6-2/TRBV6-3
size: few
D: .
DNA: TGTGCCAGCAGTTTTTGGACGGCCGTGAGGGAGCAGTACTTC
CDR3: CASSFWTAVREQYF

J: TRBJ2-1
V: TRBV12-3/TRBV12-4
size: few
D: TRBD1
DNA: TGTGCCAGCAGCCGGACAGGGAACAATGAGCAGTTCTTC
CDR3: CASSRTGNNEQFF

J: TRBJ2-5
V: TRBV14
size: few
D: TRBD1
DNA: TGTGCCAGCAGCCCGAGGCGGACAGGACAAGAGACCCAGTACTTC
CDR3: CASSPRRTGQETQYF

J: TRBJ2-7
V: TRBV11-3
size: .
D: TRBD2
DNA: TGTGCCAGCAGCTTACGTGGACTAGCGGGGGACGAGCAGTACTTC
CDR3: CASSLRGLAGDEQYF

J: TRBJ1-1
V: TRBV4-1
size: many
D: TRBD1
DNA: TGCGCCAGCCGGGACAGCCTGAACACTGAAGCTTTCTTT
CDR3: CASRDSLNTEAFF

J: TRBJ2-1
V: TRBV19
size: .
D: TRBD2
DNA: TGTGCCAGCGCGGGGGGGCACAGCAATGAGCATTTCTTC
CDR3: CASAGGHSNEHFF

J: TRBJ2-7
V: TRBV6-5
size: .
D: .
DNA: TGTGCCAGCTGTTCTAACGGGGGACGTATCGAGCAGTACTTC
CDR3: CASCSNGGRIEQYF

J: TRBJ1-6
V: TRBV12-3/TRBV12-4
size: few
D: .
DNA: TGTGCCAGCAGTGTACTGCGACCGCTGGGCTCACCCCTCCACTTT
CDR3: CASSVLRPLGSPLHF

J: TRBJ1-5
V: TRBV15
size: few
D: .
DNA: TGTGCCACCAGCGTACCTTTTGGGCCCCAGCATTTT
CDR3: CATSVPFGPQHF

J: TRBJ2-3
V: TRBV7-6
size: few
D: .
DNA: TGTGCCAGCAGCCACCGGTTTAGGCCAGATACGCAGTATTTT
CDR3: CASSHRFRPDTQYF

J: TRBJ2-3
V: TRBV7-2
size: .
D: .
DNA: TGTGCCAGCAGCTCACCGACGAGACGCCCCGCCCCAGATACGCAGTATTTT
CDR3: CASSSPTRRPAPDTQYF

J: TRBJ1-2
V: TRBV4-1
size: .
D: .
DNA: TGCGCCAGCAGCCAAGGGATGAGGTCTTCAGGCTACACCTTC
CDR3: CASSQGMRSSGYTF

J: TRBJ2-1
V: TRBV7-6
size: many
D: .
DNA: TGTGCCAGCAGCTTAGGGGGCCAGTACAATGAGCAGTTCTTC
CDR3: CASSLGGQYNEQFF

J: TRBJ1-3
V: TRBV5-7
size: .
D: .
DNA: TGTGCCAGCAGCTTGATCAGTGCCGAATTCGGAAACACCATATATTTT
CDR3: CASSLISAEFGNTIYF

J: TRBJ1-4
V: TRBV28
size: .
D: TRBD1
DNA: TGTGCCAGCAGTCGTCGACAGGGCCATAATGAAAAACTGTTTTTT
CDR3: CASSRRQGHNEKLFF

J: TRBJ1-4
V: TRBV18
size: .
D: TRBD1
DNA: TGTGCCAGCTCCCAGGGGACAGGGGCCGAAAAACTGTTTTTT
CDR3: CASSQGTGAEKLFF

J: TRBJ1-1
V: TRBV6-5
size: .
D: .
DNA: TGTGCCAGCAGTTACGGGGGGACACTCACTGAAGCTTTCTTT
CDR3: CASSYGGTLTEAFF

J: TRBJ2-5
V: TRBV6-6
size: .
D: .
DNA: TGTGCCAGCAGAACAAATACCCAGAGGACAGCTCAAGAGACCCAGTACTTC
CDR3: CASRTNTQRTAQETQYF

J: TRBJ1-1
V: TRBV4-1
size: .
D: .
DNA: TGCGCCAGCAGCCAACCCAGGGAGAAGGCCACTGAAGCTTTCTTT
CDR3: CASSQPREKATEAFF

J: TRBJ1-2
V: TRBV20-1
size: .
D: TRBD1
DNA: TGCAGTGCTACGGGACAGGGTAGGAACTATGGCTACACCTTC
CDR3: CSATGQGRNYGYTF

J: TRBJ2-3
V: TRBV6-6
size: .
D: .
DNA: TGTGCCAGCATGGGAGTCGCAGATACGCAGTATTTT
CDR3: CASMGVADTQYF

J: TRBJ2-5
V: TRBV4-2
size: few
D: TRBD2
DNA: TGTGCCAGCAGCCAAGGGCGGGGGGGAGAGACCCAGTACTTC
CDR3: CASSQGRGGETQYF

J: TRBJ1-1
V: TRBV19
size: .
D: .
DNA: TGTGCCAGTAGTATAGCAATAATGAACACTGAAGCTTTCTTT
CDR3: CASSIAIMNTEAFF

J: TRBJ2-3
V: TRBV7-6
size: .
D: TRBD2
DNA: TGTGCCAGCATCCCGGGACTAGCGTATAAAGATACGCAGTCCTTT
CDR3: CASIPGLAYKDTQSF

J: TRBJ1-2
V: TRBV29-1
size: .
D: .
DNA: TGCAGCGCCGGGGGGCAGCCCGATACTAACTATGGCTACACCTTC
CDR3: CSAGGQPDTNYGYTF

J: TRBJ2-1
V: TRBV7-8
size: .
D: .
DNA: TGTGCCAGCGGAACTTTGGGCAGGGTCAATGAGCAGTTCTTC
CDR3: CASGTLGRVNEQFF

J: TRBJ2-7
V: TRBV6-1
size: .
D: .
DNA: TGTGCCAGCAGTGAAGAAGGGTGGCGTCCGAGGCTTAGCTCCTACGAGCAGTACTTC
CDR3: CASSEEGWRPRLSSYEQYF

J: TRBJ1-2
V: TRBV7-3
size: .
D: .
DNA: TGTGCCAGCAGCTTAACTGCCGGGGGTTGGAGCTCCACCTTC
CDR3: CASSLTAGGWSSTF

J: TRBJ2-1
V: TRBV7-2
size: many
D: .
DNA: TGTGCCAGCAGCTTAATATCGGGGGGCCGGAATGAGCAGTTCTTC
CDR3: CASSLISGGRNEQFF

J: TRBJ2-1
V: TRBV7-8
size: .
D: .
DNA: TGTGCCAGCAGCTCCGAATACAATTATCATTTCTTC
CDR3: CASSSEYNYHFF

J: TRBJ2-3
V: TRBV24-1
size: few
D: .
DNA: TGTGCCACCAGTGATTTGGGAGTAGCTGGATTAGATACGCAGTATTTT
CDR3: CATSDLGVAGLDTQYF

J: TRBJ1-3
V: TRBV7-6
size: .
D: .
DNA: TGTGCCAGCAGCATAGATGAAGGGAGGGTCTCTGGAAACACCATATATTTT
CDR3: CASSIDEGRVSGNTIYF

J: TRBJ2-2
V: TRBV7-9
size: .
D: TRBD1
DNA: TGTGCCAGCAGCGAATCCGGGACAGTAAACCCCGGGGAGCTGTTTTTT
CDR3: CASSESGTVNPGELFF

J: TRBJ2-1
V: TRBV6-2/TRBV6-3
size: few
D: TRBD1
DNA: TGTGCCAGCAGATCAGGGGGCGCCGAATACAATGAGCAGTTCTTC
CDR3: CASRSGGAEYNEQFF

J: TRBJ1-1
V: TRBV6-2/TRBV6-3
size: .
D: .
DNA: TGTGCCAGCAGTGATCACAGGATGAACACTGAAGCTTTCTTT
CDR3: CASSDHRMNTEAFF

J: TRBJ2-3
V: TRBV6-1
size: once
D: .
DNA: TGTGCCAGCAGTGAAGGCCCAGGGCCTACTTTAATAGAGACGCAGTATTTT
CDR3: CASSEGPGPTLIETQYF

J: TRBJ1-1
V: TRBV12-3/TRBV12-4
size: .
D: .
DNA: TGTGCCAGCAGTTTTGTCGTTGAAGATTTCTTT
CDR3: CASSFVVEDFF

J: TRBJ2-7
V: TRBV7-6
size: many
D: TRBD2
DNA: TGTGCCAGCAGGTCGATAGGGCTAGCGGGGACCTACGAGCAGTACTTC
CDR3: CASRSIGLAGTYEQYF

J: TRBJ1-5
V: TRBV20-1
size: once
D: TRBD1
DNA: TGCAGTGCTATGGGACAGGGATCTCAGCCCCAGCATTTT
CDR3: CSAMGQGSQPQHF

J: TRBJ2-4
V: TRBV5-1
size: .
D: .
DNA: TGCGCCAGCAGCGGACCGTTATCGGCCAAAAACATTCAGTACTTC
CDR3: CASSGPLSAKNIQYF

J: TRBJ1-5
V: TRBV6-2/TRBV6-3
size: .
D: .
DNA: TGTGCCAGCAGGACGACCCCGACAGGTTTCCCTCTCTGGGGTCAGCCCCAGCATTTT
CDR3: CASRTTPTGFPLWGQPQHF

J: TRBJ2-1
V: TRBV4-1
size: .
D: TRBD2
DNA: TGCGCCAGCAGCCAAGAGCTAGCGGGGAGGGATGAGCAGTTCTTC
CDR3: CASSQELAGRDEQFF